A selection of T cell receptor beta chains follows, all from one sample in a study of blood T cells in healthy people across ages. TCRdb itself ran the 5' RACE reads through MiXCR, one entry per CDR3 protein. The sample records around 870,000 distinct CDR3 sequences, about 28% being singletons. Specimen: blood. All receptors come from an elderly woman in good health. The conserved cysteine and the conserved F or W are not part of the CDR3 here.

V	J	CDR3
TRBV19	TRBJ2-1	ATIQGAGEQF
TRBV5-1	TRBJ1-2	ASSAGQATNYGYT
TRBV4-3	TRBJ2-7	ASSQDFAGTSYEQY
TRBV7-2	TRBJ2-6	ASSFHQTGTGANVLT
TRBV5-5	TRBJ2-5	ASSFTSGGETQY
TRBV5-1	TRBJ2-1	ASSLSLAAFSYNEQF
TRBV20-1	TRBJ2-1	RVRIGAVYNEQF
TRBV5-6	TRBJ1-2	ASSLQTGGFANYGYT
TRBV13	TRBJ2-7	ASSIRGLLTYEQY
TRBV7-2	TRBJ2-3	ASSLWASGGVNTQY
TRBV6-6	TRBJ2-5	ASSSSDQETQY
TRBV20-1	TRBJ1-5	SANVLGGSNQPQH
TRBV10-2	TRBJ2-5	ASSEYGGQETQY
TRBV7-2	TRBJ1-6	ATARDTDSPLH
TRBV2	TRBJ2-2	ASRVTAGELF
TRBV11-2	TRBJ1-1	ASSWRAGKNTEAF
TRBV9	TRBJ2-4	ASSGGGLGDIQY
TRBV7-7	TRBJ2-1	ASSQSDNPYNEQF
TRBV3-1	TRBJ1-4	ASSQLPRREKLF
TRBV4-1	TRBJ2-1	ASSQGQARYNEQF
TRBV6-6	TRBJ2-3	ASSLAGGRTQY
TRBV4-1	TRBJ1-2	ASSQDPWRGYT
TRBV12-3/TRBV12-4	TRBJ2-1	ASSFATLSRNEQF